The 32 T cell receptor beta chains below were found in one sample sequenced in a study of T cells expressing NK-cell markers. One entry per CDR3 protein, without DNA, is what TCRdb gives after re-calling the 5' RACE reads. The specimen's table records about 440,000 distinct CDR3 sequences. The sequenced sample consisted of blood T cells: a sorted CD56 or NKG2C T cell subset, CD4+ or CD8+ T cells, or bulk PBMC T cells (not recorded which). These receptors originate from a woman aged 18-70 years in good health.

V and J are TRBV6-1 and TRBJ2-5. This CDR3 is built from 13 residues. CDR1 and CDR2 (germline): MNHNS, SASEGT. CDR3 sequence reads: CASSDNSRWTQYF.

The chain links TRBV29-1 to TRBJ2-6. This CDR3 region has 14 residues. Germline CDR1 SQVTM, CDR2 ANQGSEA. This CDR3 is CSVLREPGANVLTF.

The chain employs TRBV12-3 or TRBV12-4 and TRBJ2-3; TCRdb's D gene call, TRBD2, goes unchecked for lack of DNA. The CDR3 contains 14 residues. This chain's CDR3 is CASSLSLAKDTQYF.

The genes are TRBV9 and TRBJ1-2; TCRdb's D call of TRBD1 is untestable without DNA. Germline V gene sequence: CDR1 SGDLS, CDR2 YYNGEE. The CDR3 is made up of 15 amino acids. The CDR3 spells CASSVAVTGSTGYTF.

CDR3 amino acids: CASSFPAGTGESSYNSPLHF. This chain links TRBV11-1 with TRBJ1-6; TCRdb names TRBD1, which stays unverified in the absence of DNA. The length of the CDR3 is 20 residues. Per the germline V gene, CDR1 is SGHAT and CDR2 is FQDESV (reference sequence).

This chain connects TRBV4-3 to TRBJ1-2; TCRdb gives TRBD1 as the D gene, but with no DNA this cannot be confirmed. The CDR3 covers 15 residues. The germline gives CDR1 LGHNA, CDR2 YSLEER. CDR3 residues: CASSQGMDRAYGYTF.

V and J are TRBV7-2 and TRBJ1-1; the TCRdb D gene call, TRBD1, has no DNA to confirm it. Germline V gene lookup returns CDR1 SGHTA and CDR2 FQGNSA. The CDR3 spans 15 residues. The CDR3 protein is CASSTRQGGNTEAFF.

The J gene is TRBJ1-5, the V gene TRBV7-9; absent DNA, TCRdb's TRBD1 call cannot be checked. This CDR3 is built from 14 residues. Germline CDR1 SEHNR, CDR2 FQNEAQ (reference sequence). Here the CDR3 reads CASSLNTGYQPQHF. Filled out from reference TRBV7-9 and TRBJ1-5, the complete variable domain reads DTGVSQNPRHKITKRGQNVTFRCDPISEHNRLYWYRQTLGQGPEFLTYFQNEAQLEKSRLLSDRFSAERPKGSFSTLEIQRTEQGDSAMYLCASSLNTGYQPQHFGDGTRLSIL.

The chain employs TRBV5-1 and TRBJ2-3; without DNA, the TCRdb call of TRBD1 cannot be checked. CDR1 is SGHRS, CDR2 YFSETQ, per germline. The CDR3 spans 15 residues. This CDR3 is CASSRRDRDTDTQYF.

This chain's CDR3 is CASSQAGSYEQYF. This chain connects TRBV4-2 to TRBJ2-7. Germline V gives CDR1 LGHNA, CDR2 YNFKEQ. This CDR3 is 13 amino acids long.

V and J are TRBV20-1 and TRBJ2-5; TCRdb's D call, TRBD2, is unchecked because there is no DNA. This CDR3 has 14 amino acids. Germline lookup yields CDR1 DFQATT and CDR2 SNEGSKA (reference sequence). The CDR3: CSARVAGGQETQYF.

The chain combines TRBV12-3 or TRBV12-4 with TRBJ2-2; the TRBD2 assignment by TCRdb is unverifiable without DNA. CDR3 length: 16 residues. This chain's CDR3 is CASSFQTSGVTGELFF.

The CDR3 here is CSASGTPGETQYF. The chain joins TRBV20-1 to TRBJ2-5; TCRdb's D call of TRBD1 is untestable without DNA. The CDR3 sequence is 13 residues long. Per the germline V gene, CDR1 is DFQATT and CDR2 is SNEGSKA (reference sequence).

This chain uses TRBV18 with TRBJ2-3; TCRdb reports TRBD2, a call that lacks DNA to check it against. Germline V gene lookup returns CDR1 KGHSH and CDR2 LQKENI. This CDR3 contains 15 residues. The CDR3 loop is CASSRNSPAGDTQYF.

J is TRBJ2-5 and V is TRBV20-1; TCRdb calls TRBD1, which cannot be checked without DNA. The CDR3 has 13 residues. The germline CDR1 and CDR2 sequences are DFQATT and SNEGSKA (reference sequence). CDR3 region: CSAPPRGGGTQYF.

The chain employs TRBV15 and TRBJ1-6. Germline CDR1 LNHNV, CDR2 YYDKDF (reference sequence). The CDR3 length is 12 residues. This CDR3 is CATSRASSPLHF.

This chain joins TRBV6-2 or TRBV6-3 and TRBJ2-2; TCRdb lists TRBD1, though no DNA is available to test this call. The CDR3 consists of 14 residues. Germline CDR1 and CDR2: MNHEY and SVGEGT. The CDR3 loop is CASIGRGRTGELFF.

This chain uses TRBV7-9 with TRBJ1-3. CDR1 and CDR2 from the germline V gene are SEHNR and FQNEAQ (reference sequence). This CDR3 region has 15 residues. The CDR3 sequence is CASSLDGGDGNTIYF. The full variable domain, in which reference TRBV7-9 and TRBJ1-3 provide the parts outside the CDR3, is DTGVSQNPRHKITKRGQNVTFRCDPISEHNRLYWYRQTLGQGPEFLTYFQNEAQLEKSRLLSDRFSAERPKGSFSTLEIQRTEQGDSAMYLCASSLDGGDGNTIYFGEGSWLTVV.

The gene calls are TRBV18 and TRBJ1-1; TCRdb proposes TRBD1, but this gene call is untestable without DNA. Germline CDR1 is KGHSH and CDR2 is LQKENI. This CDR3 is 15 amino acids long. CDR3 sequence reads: CASSPPTGAGTEAFF.

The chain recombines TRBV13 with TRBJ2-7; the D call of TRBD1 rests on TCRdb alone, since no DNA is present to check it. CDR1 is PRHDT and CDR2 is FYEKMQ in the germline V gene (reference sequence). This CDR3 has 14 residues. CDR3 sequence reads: CASSSGDRDYEQYF.

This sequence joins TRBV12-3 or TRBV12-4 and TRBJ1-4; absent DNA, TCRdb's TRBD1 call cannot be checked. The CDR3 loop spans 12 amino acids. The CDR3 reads CASSQSQGKLFF.

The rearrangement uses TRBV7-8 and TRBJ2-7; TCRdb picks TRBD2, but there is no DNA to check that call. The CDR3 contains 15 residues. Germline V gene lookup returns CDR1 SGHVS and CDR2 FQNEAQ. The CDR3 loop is CASSSIAGTKYEQYF.

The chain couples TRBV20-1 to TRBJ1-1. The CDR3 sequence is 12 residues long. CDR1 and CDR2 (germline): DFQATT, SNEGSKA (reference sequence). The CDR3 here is CTTNGWPAEAFF.

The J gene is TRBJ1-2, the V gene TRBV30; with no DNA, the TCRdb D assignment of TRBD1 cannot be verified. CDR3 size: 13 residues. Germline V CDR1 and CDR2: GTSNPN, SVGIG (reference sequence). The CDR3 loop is CAVDRQANYGYTF.

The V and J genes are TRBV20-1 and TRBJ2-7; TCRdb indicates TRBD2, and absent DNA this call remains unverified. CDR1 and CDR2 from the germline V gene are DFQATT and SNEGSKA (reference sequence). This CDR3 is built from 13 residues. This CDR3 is CSALAGAGYEQYF.

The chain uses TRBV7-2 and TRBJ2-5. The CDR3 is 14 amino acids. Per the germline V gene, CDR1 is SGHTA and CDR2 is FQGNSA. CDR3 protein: CASSLAGPLETQYF.

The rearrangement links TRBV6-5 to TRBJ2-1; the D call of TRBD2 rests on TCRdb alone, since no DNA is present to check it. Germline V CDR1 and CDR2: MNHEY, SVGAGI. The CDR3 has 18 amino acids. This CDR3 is CASSYQSIPRLAGDEQFF.

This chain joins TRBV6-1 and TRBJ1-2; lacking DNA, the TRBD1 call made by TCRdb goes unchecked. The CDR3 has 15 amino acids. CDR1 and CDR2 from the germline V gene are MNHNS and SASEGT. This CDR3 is CASSPLAGRSYGYTF.

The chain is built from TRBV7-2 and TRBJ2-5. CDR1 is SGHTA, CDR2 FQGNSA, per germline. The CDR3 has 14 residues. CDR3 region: CASSLSGDRETQYF.

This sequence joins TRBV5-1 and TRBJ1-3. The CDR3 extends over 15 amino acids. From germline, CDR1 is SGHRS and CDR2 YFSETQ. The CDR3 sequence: CASSLDLSSGNTIYF.

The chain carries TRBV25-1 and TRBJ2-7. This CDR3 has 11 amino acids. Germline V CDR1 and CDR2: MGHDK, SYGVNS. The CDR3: CASTWKYEQYF.

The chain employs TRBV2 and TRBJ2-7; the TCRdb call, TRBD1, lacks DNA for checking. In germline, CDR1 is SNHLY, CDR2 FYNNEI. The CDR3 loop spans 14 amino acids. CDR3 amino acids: CASSPGTGAYEQYF.